Listed below are T cell receptor beta chains from one sample, sequenced in a study of cytomegalovirus exposure and HLA in healthy donors. The protocol was immunoSEQ multiplex PCR, while the TCRdb copy is restricted to in-frame clones and leaves out a portion. Here the sample spans 200,000 to 250,000 clones, almost 85% being singletons. Material: PBMCs. These receptors originate from a woman aged 40-49 years in good health and CMV-seronegative. Both conserved end residues are part of each CDR3. The order of the fields is V gene, clone size, J gene, D gene, CDR3 length, CDR3 DNA, CDR3 protein. D genes are given only for firm matches. Rows give clone size only sometimes, using once, few, many, or a class for an expanded clone.

TRBV28	-	TRBJ1-3	-	13	TGTGCCAGCACCCCGGGGGCTGGAAACACCATATATTTT	CASTPGAGNTIYF
TRBV6-5	-	TRBJ2-7	TRBD1	13	TGTGCCAGCAGCCCGGACAGGGCGTACGAGCAGTACTTC	CASSPDRAYEQYF
TRBV15	-	TRBJ1-1	-	13	TGTGCCACCAGCAGTATCCCTCTCACTGAAGCTTTCTTT	CATSSIPLTEAFF
TRBV7-8	-	TRBJ1-2	TRBD1	15	TGTGCCAGCAGCTTGGACAGGGCCTCTAACTATGGCTACACCTTC	CASSLDRASNYGYTF
TRBV7-9	-	TRBJ1-1	-	17	TGTGCCAGCAGCTTAGATTGGGGTGAGACAGGGAACACTGAAGCTTTCTTT	CASSLDWGETGNTEAFF
TRBV5-1	-	TRBJ2-7	-	11	TGCGCCAGCACACAGGGCTACGAGCAGTACTTC	CASTQGYEQYF
TRBV5-1	-	TRBJ2-1	TRBD2	15	TGCGCCAGCAGCCCCGGGACTAGCGGGGACAATGAGCAGTTCTTC	CASSPGTSGDNEQFF
TRBV27	-	TRBJ2-1	-	12	TGTGCCAGCAGCATTGACGGACAGTACCCGTTCTTC	CASSIDGQYPFF
TRBV7-2	-	TRBJ1-2	TRBD1	13	TGTGCCAGCACCCGACAGGGAAGGGATGGCTACACCTTC	CASTRQGRDGYTF
TRBV6-5	-	TRBJ2-7	TRBD1	12	TGTGCCAGCAGTAGACAGGGGCGCGAGCAGTACTTC	CASSRQGREQYF
TRBV5-5	-	TRBJ2-7	-	14	TGTGCCAGCAGCTTGTCCCCAGACTCCTACGAGCAGTACTTC	CASSLSPDSYEQYF
TRBV29-1	once	TRBJ2-2	TRBD1	16	TGCAGCGTCGCTATGCGACAGGGCGAGAGGACCGGGGAGCTGTTTTTT	CSVAMRQGERTGELFF
TRBV27	-	TRBJ1-3	-	15	TGTGCCAGCAGTGTGGGGCCAACCCCTAGAAACACCATATATTTT	CASSVGPTPRNTIYF
TRBV7-2	-	TRBJ2-7	-	16	TGTGCCAGCAGCTTAGCGCTTGCAGGGGACTCCTACGAGCAGTACTTC	CASSLALAGDSYEQYF
TRBV9	-	TRBJ2-5	TRBD2	14	TGTGCCAGCAGCGTGGGACTAGCCCAAGAGACCCAGTACTTC	CASSVGLAQETQYF
TRBV28	-	TRBJ1-1	TRBD1	14	TGTGCCAGCAGTGGCCCGGGACAGGGCACTGAAGCTTTCTTT	CASSGPGQGTEAFF
TRBV7-9	-	TRBJ1-4	-	13	TGTGCCAGCAGCCCTGCAACTAATGAAAAACTGTTTTTT	CASSPATNEKLFF
TRBV6-1	-	TRBJ1-1	-	15	TGTGCCAGCAGTGTCATCAGGGTCGGAAACACTGAAGCTTTCTTT	CASSVIRVGNTEAFF
TRBV6-5	-	TRBJ1-2	TRBD1	15	TGTGCCAGCAGTGGACCCGGGACAGGGATATATGGCTACACCTTC	CASSGPGTGIYGYTF
TRBV4-1	-	TRBJ2-2	TRBD2	18	TGCGCCAGCAGCCAAGATCGGACTAGCGGGGGGGCCACCGGGGAGCTGTTTTTT	CASSQDRTSGGATGELFF
TRBV18	once	TRBJ2-3	-	15	TGTGCCAGCTCACACCGGTCATCAGAGGCAGATACGCAGTATTTT	CASSHRSSEADTQYF
TRBV7-6	-	TRBJ2-7	TRBD2	18	TGTGCCAGCAGCGCTAGTGTCCTAGCGGGGCCTATCTCCTACGAGCAGTACTTC	CASSASVLAGPISYEQYF